The subject of this entry is one TCR beta chain. Its antigen is not known. There are 14 residues in the CDR3. Trimming took 0 bases from V and 0 from J; bases not matched to a gene: 0. Germline CDR1 and CDR2: SGHKS and YYEKEE (reference sequence). This sample was taken from a study of graft-versus-host responses after intestinal transplantation. Study-wide background: Recipients underwent multivisceral, liver-intestinal, or isolated intestinal transplants.

Whole-study results and caveats: Graft-donor T cell macrochimerism in patients accompanied high graft-versus-host to host-versus-graft clonal ratios in allografts. Recipient marrow held GvH clones, some first seen in ileum or blood.

Here immunoSEQ multiplex PCR was the method, and the copy in TCRdb shows in-frame clones only, minus some. The sample shows 90,000 to 120,000 clones, around 90% of them seen only once. Here the sequenced sample was unstimulated CD4+ T cells sorted from spleen or lymph node cells, taken before transplant. This receptor was identified in a human donor who was the organ donor for an intestinal transplant. J is TRBJ2-7 and V is TRBV5-5, with TRBD1 identical over 7 bases. The CDR3 DNA sequence: TGTGCCAGCAGCTTGGGACAGGGCTCCTACGAGCAGTACTTC. Its protein is CASSLGQGSYEQYF.